Listed below are T cell receptor beta chains from one sample, sequenced in a study of radiotherapy plus CTLA-4 blockade in lung cancer. Assay: immunoSEQ multiplex PCR; the TCRdb copy retains only in-frame clones and omits some. Found here are around 100,000 clones, about 80% of them singletons; the top ten hold 3.3%. The input for sequencing was peripheral blood, taken from a patient treated with radiotherapy plus ipilimumab. These receptors came from a human donor with non-small cell lung cancer that progressed on radiotherapy plus ipilimumab. Some clones in this sample may be carry-over from other donors' samples. CDR3s include the opening cysteine and the closing phenylalanine or tryptophan. D genes are given only for firm matches. The listing skips clone size in some rows; elsewhere it reads once, few, many or a size class.

abundance: -
j_gene: TRBJ1-2
v_gene: TRBV4-3
d_gene: -
CDR3aa: CASSQPGGSGYTF
CDR3nt: TGCGCCAGCAGCCAACCGGGAGGGAGTGGCTACACCTTC

abundance: -
j_gene: TRBJ1-2
v_gene: TRBV5-6
d_gene: -
CDR3aa: CASSLGPINYGYTF
CDR3nt: TGTGCCAGCAGCTTGGGACCTATTAACTATGGCTACACCTTC

abundance: -
j_gene: TRBJ1-5
v_gene: TRBV2
d_gene: TRBD1
CDR3aa: CASSITGTGRQPQHF
CDR3nt: TGTGCCAGCAGCATAACCGGGACAGGACGGCAGCCCCAGCATTTT

abundance: -
j_gene: TRBJ2-7
v_gene: TRBV5-1
d_gene: -
CDR3aa: CASSFTANSYEQYF
CDR3nt: TGCGCCAGCAGCTTTACAGCTAACTCCTACGAGCAGTACTTC

abundance: -
j_gene: TRBJ2-2
v_gene: TRBV5-1
d_gene: -
CDR3aa: CASSLGASAVTGELFF
CDR3nt: TGCGCCAGCAGCTTGGGGGCTAGCGCGGTCACCGGGGAGCTGTTTTTT

abundance: -
j_gene: TRBJ1-1
v_gene: TRBV11-2
d_gene: -
CDR3aa: CASSHLQGRGTEAFF
CDR3nt: TGTGCCAGCAGCCATCTGCAGGGGCGCGGAACTGAAGCTTTCTTT

abundance: -
j_gene: TRBJ1-2
v_gene: TRBV5-4
d_gene: -
CDR3aa: CASSLPQGWGGYTF
CDR3nt: TGTGCCAGCAGCTTGCCCCAAGGTTGGGGGGGCTACACCTTC

abundance: once
j_gene: TRBJ2-3
v_gene: TRBV27
d_gene: -
CDR3aa: CASSLSAAAPDTQYF
CDR3nt: TGTGCCAGCAGTTTATCGGCAGCAGCGCCAGATACGCAGTATTTT

abundance: -
j_gene: TRBJ2-7
v_gene: TRBV18
d_gene: -
CDR3aa: CASSPGALWDEQYF
CDR3nt: TGTGCCAGCTCCCCTGGGGCGCTGTGGGACGAGCAGTACTTC

abundance: -
j_gene: TRBJ2-1
v_gene: TRBV5-1
d_gene: TRBD2
CDR3aa: CASSLQLAEYNEQFF
CDR3nt: TGCGCCAGCAGCTTGCAACTAGCGGAGTACAATGAGCAGTTCTTC

abundance: few
j_gene: TRBJ2-1
v_gene: TRBV7-2
d_gene: TRBD2
CDR3aa: CASSLASGGPNEQFF
CDR3nt: TGTGCCAGCAGCTTAGCTAGCGGGGGACCCAATGAGCAGTTCTTC

abundance: -
j_gene: TRBJ2-7
v_gene: TRBV5-5
d_gene: -
CDR3aa: CASSLGDTGREQYF
CDR3nt: TGTGCCAGCAGCTTGGGGGATACAGGACGCGAGCAGTACTTC

abundance: -
j_gene: TRBJ2-3
v_gene: TRBV7-2
d_gene: -
CDR3aa: CASSLRVVEGVGRDTQYF
CDR3nt: TGTGCCAGCAGCTTGAGAGTCGTTGAGGGGGTTGGACGGGATACGCAGTATTTT

abundance: -
j_gene: TRBJ1-5
v_gene: TRBV7-9
d_gene: -
CDR3aa: CASSLTGYQPQHF
CDR3nt: TGTGCCAGCAGCTTAACAGGGTATCAGCCCCAGCATTTT

abundance: -
j_gene: TRBJ2-2
v_gene: TRBV2
d_gene: -
CDR3aa: CASTGQGLGSGELFF
CDR3nt: TGTGCCAGCACAGGGCAGGGCCTCGGGTCCGGGGAGCTGTTTTTT

abundance: -
j_gene: TRBJ1-6
v_gene: TRBV5-4
d_gene: -
CDR3aa: CASSPAGTAMYNSPLHF
CDR3nt: TGTGCCAGCAGCCCCGCCGGGACGGCGATGTATAATTCACCCCTCCACTTT

abundance: -
j_gene: TRBJ2-3
v_gene: TRBV18
d_gene: -
CDR3aa: CASSPTPVTGLTDTQYF
CDR3nt: TGTGCCAGCTCACCTACACCGGTAACGGGTCTCACAGATACGCAGTATTTT

abundance: -
j_gene: TRBJ1-1
v_gene: TRBV4-1
d_gene: TRBD1
CDR3aa: CASSLTGQVNTEAFF
CDR3nt: TGCGCCAGCAGCCTGACCGGACAGGTGAACACTGAAGCTTTCTTT

abundance: -
j_gene: TRBJ2-5
v_gene: TRBV11-2
d_gene: -
CDR3aa: CASSLDIGQETQYF
CDR3nt: TGTGCCAGCAGCTTAGATATCGGGCAAGAGACCCAGTACTTC

abundance: -
j_gene: TRBJ1-5
v_gene: TRBV6-5
d_gene: -
CDR3aa: CASSGDGVQHF
CDR3nt: TGTGCCAGCAGTGGGGACGGTGTTCAGCATTTT

abundance: few
j_gene: TRBJ2-7
v_gene: TRBV7-2
d_gene: TRBD1
CDR3aa: CASSFFPGQKNF
CDR3nt: TGTGCCAGCAGCTTCTTCCCGGGACAGAAGAACTTC

abundance: once
j_gene: TRBJ2-3
v_gene: TRBV27
d_gene: -
CDR3aa: CASSFWTGRTDTQYF
CDR3nt: TGTGCCAGCAGCTTCTGGACGGGGAGGACAGATACGCAGTATTTT

abundance: few
j_gene: TRBJ1-6
v_gene: TRBV28
d_gene: -
CDR3aa: CASSYRNSPLHF
CDR3nt: TGTGCCAGCAGTTACCGTAATTCACCCCTCCACTTT

abundance: -
j_gene: TRBJ1-3
v_gene: TRBV7-8
d_gene: -
CDR3aa: CASSLGLGSRGNTIYF
CDR3nt: TGTGCCAGCAGCTTGGGCCTGGGGAGTCGAGGAAACACCATATATTTT

abundance: -
j_gene: TRBJ1-1
v_gene: TRBV5-1
d_gene: -
CDR3aa: CASSEGGSGYTEAFF
CDR3nt: TGCGCCAGCAGTGAAGGGGGGTCTGGGTACACTGAAGCTTTCTTT

abundance: -
j_gene: TRBJ2-3
v_gene: TRBV5-1
d_gene: -
CDR3aa: CASSLEGGPVDTQYF
CDR3nt: TGCGCCAGCAGCTTAGAGGGGGGGCCAGTAGATACGCAGTATTTT

abundance: -
j_gene: TRBJ2-5
v_gene: TRBV5-4
d_gene: TRBD1
CDR3aa: CASKARTGGGETQYF
CDR3nt: TGTGCCAGCAAAGCACGAACAGGGGGTGGGGAGACCCAGTACTTC

abundance: -
j_gene: TRBJ1-1
v_gene: TRBV29-1
d_gene: -
CDR3aa: CSVGGQGNEAFF
CDR3nt: TGCAGCGTTGGAGGGCAGGGCAATGAAGCTTTCTTT

abundance: -
j_gene: TRBJ1-2
v_gene: TRBV7-8
d_gene: -
CDR3aa: CASSLGWGRGNNYGYTF
CDR3nt: TGTGCCAGCAGCTTAGGTTGGGGCAGGGGAAACAACTATGGCTACACCTTC

abundance: once
j_gene: TRBJ2-3
v_gene: TRBV5-4
d_gene: -
CDR3aa: CASSVGTVDTDTQYF
CDR3nt: TGTGCCAGCAGCGTGGGGACTGTCGACACAGATACGCAGTATTTT

abundance: -
j_gene: TRBJ2-5
v_gene: TRBV9
d_gene: -
CDR3aa: CASSVRGTDQETQYF
CDR3nt: TGTGCCAGCAGCGTACGCGGGACAGACCAAGAGACCCAGTACTTC

abundance: -
j_gene: TRBJ2-7
v_gene: TRBV29-1
d_gene: TRBD1
CDR3aa: CSASGQGWDEQYF
CDR3nt: TGCAGCGCCTCTGGACAGGGATGGGACGAGCAGTACTTC

abundance: -
j_gene: TRBJ2-7
v_gene: TRBV18
d_gene: TRBD1
CDR3aa: CASSPGTGGAYEQYF
CDR3nt: TGTGCCAGCTCACCCGGGACAGGGGGCGCCTACGAGCAGTACTTC

abundance: -
j_gene: TRBJ2-1
v_gene: TRBV29-1
d_gene: TRBD2
CDR3aa: CSVARGLASGEQFF
CDR3nt: TGCAGCGTCGCGAGGGGACTAGCGTCTGGGGAGCAGTTCTTC

abundance: -
j_gene: TRBJ2-1
v_gene: TRBV7-2
d_gene: TRBD2
CDR3aa: CASSVPGTRYNEQFF
CDR3nt: TGTGCCAGCAGCGTCCCCGGGACTAGGTACAATGAGCAGTTCTTC

abundance: -
j_gene: TRBJ2-1
v_gene: TRBV5-1
d_gene: TRBD1
CDR3aa: CASSFWDRGLGEQFF
CDR3nt: TGCGCCAGCAGCTTCTGGGACAGGGGGCTGGGTGAGCAGTTCTTC

abundance: few
j_gene: TRBJ2-1
v_gene: TRBV6-6
d_gene: TRBD1
CDR3aa: CASRNRGNEQFF
CDR3nt: TGTGCCAGCAGGAACAGGGGGAATGAGCAGTTCTTC

abundance: -
j_gene: TRBJ2-5
v_gene: TRBV20-1
d_gene: -
CDR3aa: CSAREEETQYF
CDR3nt: TGCAGTGCTAGAGAGGAAGAGACCCAGTACTTC

abundance: -
j_gene: TRBJ1-6
v_gene: TRBV18
d_gene: -
CDR3aa: CASSPSGNNSPLHF
CDR3nt: TGTGCCAGCTCACCTTCAGGGAATAATTCACCCCTCCACTTT

abundance: few
j_gene: TRBJ1-2
v_gene: TRBV19
d_gene: TRBD1
CDR3aa: CASSQAQGARNYGYTF
CDR3nt: TGTGCCAGTAGCCAGGCACAGGGGGCGCGGAACTATGGCTACACCTTC

abundance: -
j_gene: TRBJ2-3
v_gene: TRBV7-2
d_gene: -
CDR3aa: CASSLRWAPDTQYF
CDR3nt: TGTGCCAGCAGCTTACGCTGGGCTCCAGATACGCAGTATTTT

abundance: -
j_gene: TRBJ1-2
v_gene: TRBV29-1
d_gene: -
CDR3aa: CSVADDGDYGYTF
CDR3nt: TGCAGCGTCGCAGATGACGGCGACTATGGCTACACCTTC